The rows below give T cell receptor beta chains drawn from one sample of a study of shared clonotypes between healthy human individuals. The assay was immunoSEQ multiplex PCR, and TCRdb's table has in-frame clones only and misses some. The sample lists 500,000 to 550,000 clones; 95% to 97% were seen once. The sequenced sample was naive CD4+ T cells sorted from blood. Receptors were obtained from a woman aged 25 to 39 in good health. Both conserved end residues are part of each CDR3. The order of the fields is V gene, clone size, D gene, J gene, CDR3 DNA, CDR3 protein. A D gene is named only where the DNA matches it firmly. Rows may omit the clone size; those that give it use once, few, many or a size class.

v_gene: TRBV28
abundance: .
d_gene: TRBD1
j_gene: TRBJ1-1
CDR3nt: TGTGCCAGCAGTTCGACAGGGGTTGAGGAGAGTGAAGCTTTCTTT
CDR3aa: CASSSTGVEESEAFF

v_gene: TRBV7-9
abundance: once
d_gene: .
j_gene: TRBJ1-1
CDR3nt: TGTGCCAGCGAGCTTGACGACACGAACACTGAAGCTTTCTTT
CDR3aa: CASELDDTNTEAFF

v_gene: TRBV28
abundance: .
d_gene: TRBD2
j_gene: TRBJ2-7
CDR3nt: TGTGCCAGCACCCCCCCGCGGGAGTATCGCGAGCAGTACTTC
CDR3aa: CASTPPREYREQYF

v_gene: TRBV28
abundance: .
d_gene: .
j_gene: TRBJ2-7
CDR3nt: TGTGCCAGCACCACGAGCGGGCGAGCCTACGAGCAGTACTTC
CDR3aa: CASTTSGRAYEQYF

v_gene: TRBV11-2
abundance: .
d_gene: .
j_gene: TRBJ1-1
CDR3nt: TGTGCCAGCAGCTCCCTTCCAATCAGGGGCACTGAAGCTTTCTTT
CDR3aa: CASSSLPIRGTEAFF

v_gene: TRBV11-2
abundance: .
d_gene: .
j_gene: TRBJ2-4
CDR3nt: TGTGCCAGCAGCCGCCTTCGGGGGCCTAACATTCAGTACTTC
CDR3aa: CASSRLRGPNIQYF

v_gene: TRBV9
abundance: .
d_gene: TRBD2
j_gene: TRBJ2-3
CDR3nt: TGTGCCAGCAGCGTAGGGGGGACTAGCGGTTCAATATTCACAGATACGCAGTATTTT
CDR3aa: CASSVGGTSGSIFTDTQYF

v_gene: TRBV6-1
abundance: .
d_gene: .
j_gene: TRBJ2-7
CDR3nt: TGTGCCAGCAGTGTCCCCACGTCCTACGAGCAGTACTTC
CDR3aa: CASSVPTSYEQYF

v_gene: TRBV7-9
abundance: .
d_gene: .
j_gene: TRBJ1-3
CDR3nt: TGTGCCAGCAGCACTCCCGGAGGTGATGGAAACACCATATATTTT
CDR3aa: CASSTPGGDGNTIYF

v_gene: TRBV27
abundance: .
d_gene: TRBD2
j_gene: TRBJ2-1
CDR3nt: TGTGCCAGCAACGGACTAGCGGGAAACTACAATGAGCAGTTCTTC
CDR3aa: CASNGLAGNYNEQFF

v_gene: TRBV6-1
abundance: .
d_gene: .
j_gene: TRBJ2-1
CDR3nt: TGTGCCAGCAGTGAGGGAGCGGAGACCTACAATGAGCAGTTCTTC
CDR3aa: CASSEGAETYNEQFF